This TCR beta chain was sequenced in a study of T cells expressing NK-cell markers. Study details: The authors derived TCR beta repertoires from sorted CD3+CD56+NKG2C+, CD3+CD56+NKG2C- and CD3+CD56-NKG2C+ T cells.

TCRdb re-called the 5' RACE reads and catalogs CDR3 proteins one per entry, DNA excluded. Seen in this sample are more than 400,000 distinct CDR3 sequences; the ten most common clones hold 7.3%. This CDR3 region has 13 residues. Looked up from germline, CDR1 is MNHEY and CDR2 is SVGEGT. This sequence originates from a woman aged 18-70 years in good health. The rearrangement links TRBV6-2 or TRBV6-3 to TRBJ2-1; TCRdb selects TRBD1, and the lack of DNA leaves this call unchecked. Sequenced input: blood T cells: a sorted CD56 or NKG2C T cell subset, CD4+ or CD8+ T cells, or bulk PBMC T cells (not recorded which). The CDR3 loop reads CASLGVGAGEQFF.